Shown below are 24 T cell receptor beta chains from a single sample sequenced in a study of blood T cell repertoires in COVID-19. The method was immunoSEQ multiplex PCR; TCRdb's version includes in-frame clones alone and lacks a portion of them. Of approximately 110,000 clones listed, around 80% were seen once; the top ten hold roughly 14%. What was sequenced was peripheral blood. The receptor source for this set is a woman aged 80 or older with acute or convalescent COVID-19.

V usage is TRBV24-1 and J usage is TRBJ2-3, with a tentative D call TRBD1 (5 bases). V lost 0 bases and J lost 3, with 6 bases in between. This CDR3 comprises 14 residues. Germline V gene sequence: CDR1 KGHDR, CDR2 SFDVKD. The CDR3 nucleotides are TGTGCCACCAGTGATTTGGGACAAACAGATACGCAGTATTTT. Translating it yields CATSDLGQTDTQYF.

The rearrangement links TRBV19 to TRBJ2-5; perhaps TRBD1 as D (6 bases). The germline CDR1 and CDR2 sequences are LNHDA and SQIVND (reference sequence). The CDR3 sequence is 13 residues long. Trimming removed 2 bases from V and 5 bases from J, with 9 bases in between. The CDR3 sequence: CASSIRGSETQYF. DNA for the CDR3: TGTGCCAGTAGTATAAGGGGGAGTGAGACCCAGTACTTC. The full variable domain, in which reference TRBV19 and TRBJ2-5 provide the parts outside the CDR3, is DGGITQSPKYLFRKEGQNVTLSCEQNLNHDAMYWYRQDPGQGLRLIYYSQIVNDFQKGDIAEGYSVSREKKESFPLTVTSAQKNPTAFYLCASSIRGSETQYFGPGTRLLVL.

V gene TRBV3-1 (or the pseudogene TRBV3-2) combines with J gene TRBJ2-3; weak D call: TRBD2 (5 bases). The CDR3 extends over 13 amino acids. V was clipped by 4 bases and J by 1 base, with 6 bases between them. CDR1 and CDR2 (germline): LGHDT, YNNKEL (reference sequence). In DNA form, the CDR3 reads TGTGCCAGCAGCCTCGGGGGCACAGATACGCAGTATTTT. Translated, it gives CASSLGGTDTQYF.

This chain joins TRBV2 and TRBJ2-5; 10 bases align to TRBD2. CDR3 size: 15 residues. Unmatched junction bases numbered 6, after V lost 4 bases and J lost 4 bases. In germline, CDR1 is SNHLY, CDR2 FYNNEI. CDR3 nucleotide sequence: TGTGCCAGCAGTGGGGCTAGCGGGAGTGGAGAGACCCAGTACTTC. This gives the protein CASSGASGSGETQYF.

This chain links TRBV5-1 with TRBJ2-5; perhaps TRBD2 as D (6 bases). The CDR3 contains 14 residues. Germline CDR1 is SGHRS and CDR2 is YFSETQ. V shed 0 bases and J shed 5 bases, with 11 bases lying between them. CDR3 loop: CASSLEAGSETQYF. The CDR3 DNA reads TGCGCCAGCAGCTTGGAGGCGGGGAGCGAGACCCAGTACTTC.

This chain connects TRBV5-1 to TRBJ2-7; TRBD2 matches 8 bases. With V trimmed by 4 bases and J by 3 bases, 9 bases remained unmatched. CDR1 SGHRS and CDR2 YFSETQ come from the germline V gene. The CDR3 has 15 amino acids. The CDR3 nucleotides read TGCGCCAGCAGCCAAGCGGGGGCTCCCAACTACGAGCAGTACTTC. It is translated as CASSQAGAPNYEQYF.

The chain joins TRBV6-2 or TRBV6-3 to TRBJ1-2; a weak D match, TRBD1 (5 bases). Trimming took 3 bases from V and 10 from J, leaving 12 bases between them. There are 12 residues in the CDR3. The germline V gene encodes CDR1 MNHEY and CDR2 SVGEGT. CDR3 nucleotides: TGTGCCAGCAGTTATTCGTGGGGCAACTACACCTTC. This sequence encodes CASSYSWGNYTF.

The chain employs TRBV5-4 and TRBJ2-2, with D perhaps matching TRBD1 (6 bases). CDR3 length: 15 residues. In germline, CDR1 is SGHNT, CDR2 YYREEE (reference sequence). V lost 4 bases and J 6 bases, leaving 16 bases between the germline ends. DNA of the CDR3: TGTGCCAGCAGCCAAGATCATGACAGGCCCGGGGAGCTGTTTTTT. Translating gives CASSQDHDRPGELFF.

The CDR3, as DNA: TGCGCCAGCAGCGAGACTAGTAAGAATGAGCAGTTCTTC. Its translation is CASSETSKNEQFF. The rearrangement links TRBV5-1 to TRBJ2-1; possible D gene TRBD2, 6 bases. The CDR3 runs to 13 residues. CDR1 and CDR2 from the germline V gene are SGHRS and YFSETQ. Trimming cost V 4 bases and J 7 bases, with 12 bases left between them.

The chain uses TRBV6-5 and TRBJ2-7, with 7 bases matching TRBD2. V was pared by 7 bases and J by 2 bases, with 11 bases of the junction left unmatched. CDR1 and CDR2 from the germline V gene are MNHEY and SVGAGI. This CDR3 comprises 15 residues. CDR3 region: CASTPEWGGAYEQYF. The CDR3 nucleotides are TGTGCCAGCACCCCCGAATGGGGGGGTGCCTACGAGCAGTACTTC.

In regard to this clone: Other DNA sequences in this specimen translate into the identical CDR3. The rearrangement joins TRBV28 to TRBJ1-2; 9 bases line up with TRBD1. The CDR3 consists of 12 residues. Trimming cost V 8 bases and J 4 bases; bases outside gene matches: 2. CDR1 is MDHEN, CDR2 SYDVKM, per germline. CDR3 in DNA: TGTGCCAGCGCGGACAGGGGCTATGGCTACACCTTC. Translating gives CASADRGYGYTF.

The V gene is TRBV11-3, the J gene TRBJ2-7; 9 nucleotides agree with TRBD2. Germline assignment: CDR1 SGHNT and CDR2 YENEEA. Trimming removed 0 bases from V and 6 bases from J; junction bases left unmatched: 6. The length of the CDR3 is 15 residues. The CDR3 sequence is CASSLDSGRVSEQYV. The CDR3 DNA is TGTGCCAGCAGCTTAGATAGCGGGAGAGTTTCCGAGCAGTACGTC.

In this sample, this clone turned up a few times. The chain has TRBV2 and TRBJ2-5; a possible D gene is TRBD2 (6 bases). V lost 2 bases and J lost 4, with 14 bases in between. This CDR3 has 15 amino acids. Germline V gene sequence: CDR1 SNHLY, CDR2 FYNNEI. CDR3 amino acids: CASSEFRRGGETQYF. CDR3 in DNA: TGTGCCAGCAGTGAATTTAGGAGGGGAGGAGAGACCCAGTACTTC.

The chain links TRBV6-6 to TRBJ1-5, with TRBD1 matching over 9 bases. The CDR3 runs 14 residues. Germline trimming cut 6 bases from V and 5 bases from J; bases unmatched to any gene: 5. Per germline, CDR1 MNHNY and CDR2 SVGAGI (reference sequence). The CDR3 protein is CASRQTGGDQPQHF. The CDR3 DNA reads as TGTGCCAGCAGGCAAACAGGGGGCGATCAGCCCCAGCATTTT.

CDR3 loop: CASSFGGGGTEAFF. As DNA, the CDR3 is TGTGCCAGCAGCTTCGGGGGAGGTGGAACTGAAGCTTTCTTT. The V gene is TRBV5-5, the J gene TRBJ1-1; D may be TRBD1 (5 bases). CDR3 size: 14 residues. V was trimmed by 2 bases and J by 5 bases, leaving 13 bases between them. Germline loops: CDR1 SGHKS, CDR2 YYEKEE (reference sequence).

This clone was recorded a few times. The J gene is TRBJ2-7, the V gene TRBV28; no clear D gene. V lost 5 bases, J lost 4 bases, and 12 bases lay in between. The CDR3 extends over 13 amino acids. The germline CDR1 and CDR2 sequences are MDHEN and SYDVKM. CDR3 bases: TGTGCCAGCAGTACCCTTTTACGGTACGAGCAGTACTTC. Protein product: CASSTLLRYEQYF.

The gene calls are TRBV28 and TRBJ2-1; D gene unclear. The CDR3 spans 11 residues. Germline-derived CDR1 and CDR2 are MDHEN and SYDVKM. Trimming stripped 5 bases from V and 4 bases from J, with 3 bases between. CDR3 region: CASSPYNEQFF. CDR3 nucleotide sequence: TGTGCCAGCAGTCCTTACAATGAGCAGTTCTTC.

This sequence joins TRBV21-1 and TRBJ1-2; TRBD1, the table's D call, was not compared with the DNA. TRBV21-1 is a pseudogene. This CDR3 contains 13 residues. CDR3 DNA: TGTGCCAGCAGTTCAGGGCGGAGCTATGGCTACACCTTC. Protein: CASSSGRSYGYTF.

V usage is TRBV9 and J usage is TRBJ1-6; TRBD1 agrees at 10 bases. Germline V CDR1 and CDR2: SGDLS, YYNGEE. V was clipped by 0 bases and J by 10 bases; unmatched bases: 4. The CDR3 loop spans 15 amino acids. CDR3 in DNA: TGTGCCAGCAGCGTAGCGGACAGGGGGGTATCACCCCTCCACTTT. It translates to CASSVADRGVSPLHF.

The chain employs TRBV19 and TRBJ1-1, with D unclear. Trimming shortened V by 4 bases and J by 3 bases, and 9 bases separated the two germline ends. CDR1 is LNHDA and CDR2 is SQIVND in the germline V gene (reference sequence). This CDR3 region has 13 residues. Here the CDR3 reads CASSTLIYTEAFF. CDR3 nucleotides: TGTGCCAGTAGTACTCTAATCTACACTGAAGCTTTCTTT.

This chain connects TRBV19 to TRBJ2-7; 11 bases are shared with TRBD2. The CDR3 spans 15 residues. The J segment lost 4 bases and the V segment lost 4 bases, leaving 6 bases of the junction unmatched. The germline gives CDR1 LNHDA, CDR2 SQIVND (reference sequence). CDR3 region: CASSTVAGGPYEQYV. The CDR3 DNA reads as TGTGCCAGTAGTACCGTAGCGGGAGGGCCATACGAGCAGTACGTC.

The rearrangement joins TRBV3-1 (or the pseudogene TRBV3-2) to TRBJ2-5, with D tentatively TRBD1 (6 bases). The germline gives CDR1 LGHDT, CDR2 YNNKEL (reference sequence). Trimming pared 0 bases from V and 2 bases from J, leaving 13 bases between. The CDR3 runs to 16 residues. CDR3 amino acids: CASSQDRGGQQETQYF. In DNA, the CDR3 is TGTGCCAGCAGCCAAGATCGAGGGGGACAACAAGAGACCCAGTACTTC.

The chain has TRBV6-5 and TRBJ1-3, with D unclear. The CDR3 consists of 14 residues. Trimming cost V 6 bases and J 0 bases, with 9 bases left between them. The germline V gene has CDR1 MNHEY and CDR2 SVGAGI. This chain's CDR3 is CASRRGFSGNTIYF. The CDR3 region has the DNA TGTGCCAGCAGACGCGGTTTCTCTGGAAACACCATATATTTT.

The J gene is TRBJ2-2, the V gene TRBV19, with D possibly being TRBD2 (6 bases). Trimming removed 6 bases from V and 6 bases from J, with 20 bases in between. CDR1 and CDR2 from the germline V gene are LNHDA and SQIVND (reference sequence). The CDR3 spans 16 residues. CDR3 sequence reads: CASSPLWGVGSGELFF. The DNA of the CDR3 is TGTGCCAGTAGCCCCCTGTGGGGGGTTGGATCCGGGGAGCTGTTTTTT.